The 21 T cell receptor beta chains in this list originate from one sample, sequenced in a study of tumor and adjacent non-tumor tissue in lung cancer (dated by TCRdb to 2016 to 2019). RNA was isolated from bulk unsorted tissue, and RNA quality was assessed with a NanoDrop ND-1000 and an Agilent 2100. Receptors were amplified or captured by multiplex PCR. Reads for this sample came from an Illumina HiSeq 2500. TCRbeta libraries were constructed through three rounds of nested PCR with primers (Table S4) according to protocols modified from ARM-PCR. TCRdb redid the processing of the public reads, applying fastp at Q25 and MiXCR, and retained in-frame beta chains. All rows with the same CDR3 protein become a single entry with the most common DNA and genes. In all, the sample holds about 93,000 distinct CDR3 sequences, and around 64% of those were seen once. Around 17% of the sample is taken by the ten largest.

Sequencing was performed on lung tumor tissue. These receptors all stem from a man in his sixties with non-small cell lung cancer.

As regards this clonotype: A single base separates this from a much larger clone, so it may be a read error. The chain is built from TRBV7-8 and TRBJ1-5; D remains unclear. Germline V gives CDR1 SGHVS, CDR2 FQNEAQ. The CDR3 has 14 residues. Here the CDR3 reads CASSLGGSNQSQHF. DNA of the CDR3: TGTGCCAGCAGCTTAGGGGGTAGCAATCAGTCCCAGCATTTT.

Points on this clonotype: One end of the junction fails to match germline, which may point to a read error. This rearrangement joins TRBV29-1 to TRBJ1-1; 7 nucleotides line up with TRBD1. The CDR3 has 14 amino acids. Germline-derived CDR1 and CDR2 are SQVTM and ANQGSEA. The CDR3 sequence: CNVGEGASFTEAFF. In DNA, the CDR3 is TGCAACGTTGGGGAGGGGGCATCTTTTACTGAAGCTTTCTTT.

In the case of this clonotype: At one of its ends the junction is not consistent with the germline gene, which may arise from a read error. The chain has TRBV6-6 and TRBJ1-1; D is unresolved. This CDR3 region has 12 residues. CDR1 MNHNY and CDR2 SVGAGI come from the germline V gene (reference sequence). CDR3 region: CVSNPPSTEALF. CDR3 sequence (DNA): TGTGTCAGCAATCCTCCGAGCACTGAAGCTCTCTTT.

V gene TRBV6-2 or TRBV6-3 combines with J gene TRBJ1-6; TRBD1 is a possible D gene (5 bases). This CDR3 spans 16 amino acids. V shed 5 bases and J shed 10 bases, with 21 bases lying between them. Germline V CDR1 and CDR2: MNHEY, SVGEGT. CDR3 coding DNA: TGTGCCAGCAGTAGCCCCCGGGGCGGGGTTGAATCACCCCTCCACTTT. As protein: CASSSPRGGVESPLHF.

This clonotype was observed at least ten times. The rearrangement uses TRBV12-3 or TRBV12-4 and TRBJ1-2; the D is unclear. V was trimmed by 4 bases and J by 8 bases, leaving 17 bases between them. The CDR3 has 14 amino acids. The CDR3 region has the DNA TGTGCCAGCAGTTCGGAAAATTCTGTGTGGGGCTACACCTTC. It translates to CASSSENSVWGYTF.

Regarding this clonotype: A much more abundant neighbour one base away suggests this may be a read error. This chain joins TRBV12-3 or TRBV12-4 and TRBJ2-2, with D possibly called TRBD1 or TRBD2 (5 bases each). This CDR3 spans 15 amino acids. Deletions cut 10 bases from V and 3 bases from J, with 18 bases between. The CDR3 is CANRPWGFDTGELFF. As DNA, the CDR3 is TGTGCCAACAGGCCTTGGGGGTTCGACACCGGGGAGCTGTTTTTT.

Notes on this clonotype: A junction boundary mismatches the germline segment, possibly from a read error. The J gene is TRBJ2-3, the V gene TRBV6-5, with 9 positions matching TRBD2. This CDR3 comprises 16 residues. Germline V gene lookup returns CDR1 MNHEY and CDR2 SVGAGI. CDR3 DNA sequence: TGTGCAGGCAGTTTAGGGAAAGCGGGAGGTTTAAATACGCAGTACTTT. This codes for CAGSLGKAGGLNTQYF.

This clonotype is labeled as medium-sized. The chain has TRBV11-1 and TRBJ1-2, with a weak D call TRBD1 (6 bases). The CDR3 spans 14 residues. Germline V gene sequence: CDR1 SGHAT, CDR2 FQDESV (reference sequence). Trimming shortened V by 6 bases and J by 3 bases, and 14 bases separated the two germline ends. This CDR3 reads CASSSDSGDYGYTF. The CDR3 DNA reads as TGTGCCAGCAGTTCTGATTCAGGGGACTATGGCTACACCTTC.

This clonotype was seen more than once but under ten times. Since a much larger clone is just one base distant, this may be a read error. The chain joins TRBV6-5 to TRBJ2-3; TRBD1 matches 7 bases. The germline V gene encodes CDR1 MNHEY and CDR2 SVGAGI. There are 15 residues in the CDR3. CDR3 sequence (DNA): TGTGCCAACAGTTACGAGGGGGCGGGCACAGATACGCAGTATTTT. It translates to CANSYEGAGTDTQYF.

With regard to this clonotype: A junction end diverges from the germline sequence, so it may reflect a read error. The V and J genes are TRBV4-3 and TRBJ2-1; 8 bases align to TRBD2. The CDR3 extends over 17 amino acids. In germline, CDR1 is LGHNA, CDR2 YSLEER. The CDR3 sequence: CASSQDPAGAENNEQFF. DNA for the CDR3: TGTGCCAGCAGCCAAGACCCAGCGGGAGCTGAAAACAATGAGCAGTTCTTC.

The V call is TRBV29-1, the J call TRBJ2-7, with 10 bases matching TRBD1. Germline lookup yields CDR1 SQVTM and CDR2 ANQGSEA. The CDR3 is 12 residues long. J gave up 4 bases and V 7 bases, and 4 bases lay outside the gene matches. DNA for the CDR3: TGCAGCGCCTCGGACAGGGGGTACGAGCAGTACTTC. It yields the protein CSASDRGYEQYF.

The rearrangement uses TRBV20-1 and TRBJ1-2; 8 nucleotides align to TRBD1. Germline CDR1 is DFQATT and CDR2 is SNEGSKA (reference sequence). The CDR3 is 15 residues long. V shed 3 bases and J 7 bases; nucleotides not matched to a gene: 13. CDR3 sequence: CSARGLDRESGGYTF. CDR3 DNA sequence: TGCAGTGCTAGGGGTTTGGACAGGGAATCAGGTGGCTACACCTTC.

At least ten counts were recorded for this clonotype. The chain employs TRBV12-3 or TRBV12-4 and TRBJ2-1; the D is unclear. The germline V and J ends were trimmed by 6 bases and 4 bases, with 7 bases remaining between them. The CDR3 is 12 amino acids. The CDR3 coding sequence is TGTGCCAGCAGCCTACAGTACAATGAGCAGTTCTTC. Protein product: CASSLQYNEQFF.

With regard to this clonotype: Germline and junction disagree at one end, which may indicate a read error. The chain is built from TRBV11-2 and TRBJ2-5; D is unresolved. The CDR3 consists of 12 residues. The germline V gene has CDR1 SGHAT and CDR2 FQNNGV. The CDR3 region has the DNA TGTGTCAGCAACCGATCAGCAGAGACCCAGTACTTC. This sequence encodes CVSNRSAETQYF.

This chain connects TRBV6-1 to TRBJ2-7; TRBD2 agrees at 12 bases. The CDR3 covers 19 residues. J was trimmed by 0 bases and V by 7 bases; bases with no gene match: 16. Germline assignment: CDR1 MNHNS and CDR2 SASEGT. The CDR3 DNA follows: TGTGCCAGCACCATTAGGGCTAGCGGGAGGGTCCGTTGCTCCTACGAGCAGTACTTC. Translated: CASTIRASGRVRCSYEQYF.

On this clonotype itself: One end of the junction does not line up with germline, which may come from a read error. The chain joins TRBV12-3 or TRBV12-4 to TRBJ1-4, with 9 bases fitting TRBD1. The CDR3 extends over 14 amino acids. CDR3 sequence reads: CASMSGTGNDKLFF. In DNA, the CDR3 is TGTGCCAGCATGTCCGGGACAGGGAATGACAAACTGTTTTTT.

About this clonotype: Mismatch with germline at one junction end may stem from a read error. The chain recombines TRBV11-1 with TRBJ2-1; 8 bases line up with TRBD1. This CDR3 is built from 13 residues. Germline CDR1 SGHAT, CDR2 FQDESV (reference sequence). The CDR3 protein is CASSSGQVNEQFF. Written as DNA, the CDR3 is TGTGCCAGTAGCTCGGGACAGGTTAATGAGCAGTTCTTC.

This clonotype was observed a single time. The germline gene is not matched at one end of the junction; a read error may be the cause. The J gene is TRBJ2-7, the V gene TRBV6-5, with TRBD1 as a possible D gene (7 bases). The CDR3 covers 16 residues. In germline, CDR1 is MNHEY, CDR2 SVGAGI. CDR3 nucleotide sequence: TGTGCCAGCAGTCAACGGCGGGGACAGTCCTCCTACGAACAGTACTTC. Protein product: CASSQRRGQSSYEQYF.

As regards this clonotype: The junction shows a germline mismatch at one end, possibly a read error. The chain joins TRBV11-3 to TRBJ2-1, with TRBD1 identical over 10 bases. Germline CDR1 SGHNT, CDR2 YENEEA. The CDR3 is made up of 15 amino acids. The CDR3 sequence: CVSNLVGQGMDEQFF. The CDR3 region has the DNA TGTGTCAGCAACTTAGTGGGACAGGGGATGGATGAGCAGTTCTTC.

This clonotype was seen many times. The V and J genes are TRBV29-1 and TRBJ2-6, with a weak D call TRBD2 (5 bases). The CDR3 sequence is 15 residues long. Trimming removed 2 bases from V and 0 bases from J, with 8 bases in between. Germline V CDR1 and CDR2: SQVTM, ANQGSEA. CDR3 DNA sequence: TGCAGCGTTGAACAGAGGGCCTCTGGGGCCAACGTCCTGACTTTC. Translating it yields CSVEQRASGANVLTF. Full variable domain (remainder filled in from reference TRBV29-1 and TRBJ2-6): SAVISQKPSRDICQRGTSLTIQCQVDSQVTMMFWYRQQPGQSLTLIATANQGSEATYESGFVIDKFPISRPNLTFSTLTVSNMSPEDSSIYLCSVEQRASGANVLTFGAGSRLTVL.

Note on this clonotype: Relative to the germline gene, one junction end is altered; a read error may explain this. The rearrangement uses TRBV29-1 and TRBJ1-1; tentatively, D is TRBD1 (6 bases). Germline V gene data show CDR1 as SQVTM and CDR2 as ANQGSEA. The CDR3 covers 12 residues. The DNA for the CDR3 is TGCAGCGTCCTGGGGGCTGCGGGTTGGGCTTTCTTC. It translates to CSVLGAAGWAFF.